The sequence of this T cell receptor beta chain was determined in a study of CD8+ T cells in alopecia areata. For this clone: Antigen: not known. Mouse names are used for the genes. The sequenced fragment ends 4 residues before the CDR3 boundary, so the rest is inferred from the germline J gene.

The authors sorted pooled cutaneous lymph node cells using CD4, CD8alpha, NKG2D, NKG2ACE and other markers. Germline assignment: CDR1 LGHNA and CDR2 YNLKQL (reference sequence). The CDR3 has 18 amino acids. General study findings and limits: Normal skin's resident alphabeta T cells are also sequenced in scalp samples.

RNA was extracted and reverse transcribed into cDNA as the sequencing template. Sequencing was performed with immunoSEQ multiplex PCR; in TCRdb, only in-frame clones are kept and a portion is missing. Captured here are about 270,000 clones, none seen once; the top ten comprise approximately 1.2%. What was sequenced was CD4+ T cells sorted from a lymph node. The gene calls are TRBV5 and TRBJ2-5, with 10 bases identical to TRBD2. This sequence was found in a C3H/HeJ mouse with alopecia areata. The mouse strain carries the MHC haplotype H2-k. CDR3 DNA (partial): TGTGCCAGCAGCCAAGAAAGACTGGGGGGCCGAGGGAAAGAC. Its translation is CASSQERLGGRGKD. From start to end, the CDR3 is CASSQERLGGRGKDTQYF.